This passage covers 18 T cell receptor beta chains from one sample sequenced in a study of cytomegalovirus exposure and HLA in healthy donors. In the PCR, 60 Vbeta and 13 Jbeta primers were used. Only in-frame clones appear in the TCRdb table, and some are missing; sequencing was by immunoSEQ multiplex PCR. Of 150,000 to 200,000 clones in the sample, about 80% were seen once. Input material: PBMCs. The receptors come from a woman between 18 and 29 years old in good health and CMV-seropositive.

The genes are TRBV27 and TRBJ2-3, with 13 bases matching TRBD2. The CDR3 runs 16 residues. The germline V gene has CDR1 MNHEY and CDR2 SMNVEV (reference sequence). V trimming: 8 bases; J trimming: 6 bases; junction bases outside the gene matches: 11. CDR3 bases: TGTGCCAGCCGACCGGGACTAGCGGGGTGGGGGGATACGCAGTATTTT. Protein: CASRPGLAGWGDTQYF.

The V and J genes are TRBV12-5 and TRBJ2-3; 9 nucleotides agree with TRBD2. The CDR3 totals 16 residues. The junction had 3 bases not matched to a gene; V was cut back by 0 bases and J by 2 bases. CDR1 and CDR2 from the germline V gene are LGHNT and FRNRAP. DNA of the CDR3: TGTGCTAGTGGTTTGGTGGCGGGGGGGCCCACAGATACGCAGTATTTT. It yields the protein CASGLVAGGPTDTQYF.

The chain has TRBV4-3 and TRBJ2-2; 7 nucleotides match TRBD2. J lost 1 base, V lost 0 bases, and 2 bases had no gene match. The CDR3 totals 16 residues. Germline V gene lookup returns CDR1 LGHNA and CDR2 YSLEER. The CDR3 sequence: CASSQDRGGNTGELFF. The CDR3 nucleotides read TGCGCCAGCAGCCAAGATCGCGGGGGGAACACCGGGGAGCTGTTTTTT.

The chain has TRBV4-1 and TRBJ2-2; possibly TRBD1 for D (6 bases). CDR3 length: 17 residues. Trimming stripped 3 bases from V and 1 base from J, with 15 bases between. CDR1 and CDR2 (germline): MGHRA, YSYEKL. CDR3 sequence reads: CASSHKGTKMNTGELFF. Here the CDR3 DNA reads TGCGCCAGCAGCCACAAAGGGACAAAGATGAACACCGGGGAGCTGTTTTTT.

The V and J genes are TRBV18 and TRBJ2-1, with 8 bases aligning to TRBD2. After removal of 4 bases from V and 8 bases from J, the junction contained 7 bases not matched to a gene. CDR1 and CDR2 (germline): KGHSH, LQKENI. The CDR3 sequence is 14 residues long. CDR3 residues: CASSQGLGSDEQFF. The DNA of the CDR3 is TGTGCCAGCTCACAGGGACTAGGCTCTGATGAGCAGTTCTTC.

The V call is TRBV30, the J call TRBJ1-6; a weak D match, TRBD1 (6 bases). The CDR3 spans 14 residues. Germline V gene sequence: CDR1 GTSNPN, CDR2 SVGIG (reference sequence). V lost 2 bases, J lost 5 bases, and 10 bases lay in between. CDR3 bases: TGTGCCTGGAGTAGGGGGGGGGATAATTCACCCCTCCACTTT. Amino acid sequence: CAWSRGGDNSPLHF.

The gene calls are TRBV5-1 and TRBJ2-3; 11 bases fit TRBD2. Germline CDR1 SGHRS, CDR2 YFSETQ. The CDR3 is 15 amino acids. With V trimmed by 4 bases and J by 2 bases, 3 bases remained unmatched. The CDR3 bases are TGCGCCAGCAGCCCGGGACTAGCGGACACAGATACGCAGTATTTT. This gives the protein CASSPGLADTDTQYF. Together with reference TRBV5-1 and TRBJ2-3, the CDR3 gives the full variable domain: KAGVTQTPRYLIKTRGQQVTLSCSPISGHRSVSWYQQTPGQGLQFLFEYFSETQRNKGNFPGRFSGRQFSNSRSEMNVSTLELGDSALYLCASSPGLADTDTQYFGPGTRLTVL.

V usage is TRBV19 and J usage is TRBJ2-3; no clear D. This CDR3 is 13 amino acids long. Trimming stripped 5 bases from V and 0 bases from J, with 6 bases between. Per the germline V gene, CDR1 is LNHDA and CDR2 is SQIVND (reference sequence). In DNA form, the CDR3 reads TGTGCCAGTAGTCAGACTAGCACAGATACGCAGTATTTT. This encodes CASSQTSTDTQYF. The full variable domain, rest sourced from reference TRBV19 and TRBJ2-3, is DGGITQSPKYLFRKEGQNVTLSCEQNLNHDAMYWYRQDPGQGLRLIYYSQIVNDFQKGDIAEGYSVSREKKESFPLTVTSAQKNPTAFYLCASSQTSTDTQYFGPGTRLTVL.

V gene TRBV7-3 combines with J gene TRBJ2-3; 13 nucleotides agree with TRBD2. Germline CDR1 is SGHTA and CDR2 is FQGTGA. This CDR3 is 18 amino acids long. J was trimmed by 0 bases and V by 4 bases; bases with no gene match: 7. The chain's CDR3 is CASSSRLAGGASTDTQYF. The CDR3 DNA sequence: TGTGCCAGCAGCTCCCGACTAGCGGGGGGCGCTAGCACAGATACGCAGTATTTT.

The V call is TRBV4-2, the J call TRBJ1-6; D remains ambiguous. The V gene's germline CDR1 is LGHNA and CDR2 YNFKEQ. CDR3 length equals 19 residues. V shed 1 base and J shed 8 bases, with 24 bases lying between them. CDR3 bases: TGTGCCAGCAGCCAAGTCGTTGCGCGCGGGTTGATTGGGGATTCACCCCTCCACTTT. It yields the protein CASSQVVARGLIGDSPLHF.

CDR3: CSVGLAGATGELFF. CDR3 bases: TGCAGCGTTGGACTAGCGGGAGCGACCGGGGAGCTGTTTTTT. The chain has TRBV29-1 and TRBJ2-2, with 12 positions matching TRBD2. This CDR3 is built from 14 residues. Germline V gene data show CDR1 as SQVTM and CDR2 as ANQGSEA. Losses at the gene ends were 4 bases for V and 5 bases for J; bases not matched to a gene: 2.

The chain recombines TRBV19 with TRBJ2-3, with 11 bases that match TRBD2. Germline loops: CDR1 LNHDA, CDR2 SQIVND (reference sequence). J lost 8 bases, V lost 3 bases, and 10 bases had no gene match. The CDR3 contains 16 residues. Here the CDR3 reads CASSIRGSGGAGTQYF. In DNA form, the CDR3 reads TGTGCCAGTAGTATTCGTGGTAGCGGGGGGGCCGGTACGCAGTATTTT.

Here the CDR3 reads CASSDGWAGEYF. The DNA for the CDR3 is TGTGCCAGCAGTGATGGGTGGGCAGGGGAGTACTTC. The rearrangement joins TRBV25-1 to TRBJ2-7, with D maybe TRBD1 (6 bases). Trimming left V 3 bases short and J 11 bases short, with 14 bases between. Per the germline V gene, CDR1 is MGHDK and CDR2 is SYGVNS. This CDR3 has 12 residues.

CDR3 sequence: CATTWGGTEAFF. The CDR3 region has the DNA TGTGCCACCACGTGGGGGGGCACTGAAGCTTTCTTT. V gene TRBV28 combines with J gene TRBJ1-1, with a possible D match to TRBD1 (5 bases). Trimming removed 10 bases at V and 4 bases at J, with 13 bases between. The CDR3 has 12 residues. Germline-derived CDR1 and CDR2 are MDHEN and SYDVKM.

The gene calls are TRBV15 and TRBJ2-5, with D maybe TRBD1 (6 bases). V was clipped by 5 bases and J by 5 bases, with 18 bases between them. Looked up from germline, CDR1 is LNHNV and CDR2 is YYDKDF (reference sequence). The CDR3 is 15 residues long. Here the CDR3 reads CATSPLGGRRETQYF. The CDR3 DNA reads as TGTGCCACCAGCCCCCTAGGGGGACGGCGGGAGACCCAGTACTTC.

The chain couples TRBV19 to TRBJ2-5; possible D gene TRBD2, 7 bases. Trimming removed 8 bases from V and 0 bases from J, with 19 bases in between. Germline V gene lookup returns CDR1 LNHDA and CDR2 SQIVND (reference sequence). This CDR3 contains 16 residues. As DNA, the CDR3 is TGTGCCAGTTCCCTAGGGGGGGGGATGAACCAAGAGACCCAGTACTTC. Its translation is CASSLGGGMNQETQYF. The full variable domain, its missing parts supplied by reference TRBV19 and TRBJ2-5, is DGGITQSPKYLFRKEGQNVTLSCEQNLNHDAMYWYRQDPGQGLRLIYYSQIVNDFQKGDIAEGYSVSREKKESFPLTVTSAQKNPTAFYLCASSLGGGMNQETQYFGPGTRLLVL.

The CDR3 coding sequence is TGTGCCACCAGCAGAGATAATCTGGCAGGGCTTCCTATGGAGCAGTTCTTC. Its protein is CATSRDNLAGLPMEQFF. V is TRBV15 and J is TRBJ2-1; D is possibly TRBD1 (5 bases). Trimming took off 0 bases at V and 10 bases at J, with 22 bases between the two ends. The length of the CDR3 is 17 residues. Germline CDR1 reads LNHNV; CDR2 reads YYDKDF (reference sequence).

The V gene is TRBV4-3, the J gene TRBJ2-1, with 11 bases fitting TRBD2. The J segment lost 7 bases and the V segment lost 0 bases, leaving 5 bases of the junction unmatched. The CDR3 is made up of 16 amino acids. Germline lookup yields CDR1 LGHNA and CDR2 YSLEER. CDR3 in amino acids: CASSQDTASGGNEQFF. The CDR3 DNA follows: TGCGCCAGCAGCCAAGATACGGCTAGCGGGGGGAATGAGCAGTTCTTC.